Listed below are T cell receptor beta chains from one sample, sequenced in a study of T cell repertoires in cytomegalovirus infection. Antigens for these TCRs are unknown. TCRdb redid the calling of the reads with MiXCR, one entry per CDR3 protein. The profile shows hundreds of thousands of distinct CDR3 sequences, 25% to 35% of them singletons. This sample comprised cultured PBMCs, obtained from culture after CMV antigen stimulation. Source of these receptors: a human donor in good health (CMV status not recorded). Some clones in this sample may be carry-over from other donors' samples. The CDR3 runs from the conserved cysteine through the conserved F or W. The D gene is left open where the match is weak. A clone size is listed for some rows: how often the clone was seen (once, few, many), or a class if it is expanded.

J: TRBJ2-2; V: TRBV7-2; size: few; D: TRBD2; DNA: TGTGCCAGCAGCCTATCCGGAGGGAGGGACACCGGGGAGCTGTTTTTT; CDR3: CASSLSGGRDTGELFF
J: TRBJ1-2; V: TRBV6-1; size: -; D: -; DNA: TGTGCCAGCAGCAAAGAGGGCTACACCTTC; CDR3: CASSKEGYTF
J: TRBJ2-1; V: TRBV9; size: few; D: TRBD2; DNA: TGTGCCAGCAGCGTAACGGGACTAGCGGTCAATGAGCAGTTCTTC; CDR3: CASSVTGLAVNEQFF
J: TRBJ1-2; V: TRBV24-1; size: -; D: TRBD1; DNA: TGTGCCACCAGTGATCGGGACAGGGCGTATGGCTACACCTTC; CDR3: CATSDRDRAYGYTF
J: TRBJ2-7; V: TRBV7-9; size: -; D: TRBD1; DNA: TGTGCCAGCAGCAGCGACAGGGGGGGCTTCTACGAGCAGTACTTC; CDR3: CASSSDRGGFYEQYF
J: TRBJ2-7; V: TRBV7-9; size: many; D: TRBD1; DNA: TGTGCCAGCATCCTCGGGACAGGGCTGGACGAGCAGTACTTC; CDR3: CASILGTGLDEQYF
J: TRBJ2-1; V: TRBV7-8; size: many; D: -; DNA: TGTGCCAGCAGCTTAGGTGGTATAGGGAGGAATGAGCAGTTCTTC; CDR3: CASSLGGIGRNEQFF
J: TRBJ1-5; V: TRBV2; size: -; D: -; DNA: TGTGCCAGCAGTGAAGGTGTTGCGGGGAATGGCAATCAGCCCCAGCATTTT; CDR3: CASSEGVAGNGNQPQHF
J: TRBJ1-1; V: TRBV20-1; size: few; D: -; DNA: TGCAGTGCTAGTGGGTTTGAAGCTTTCTTT; CDR3: CSASGFEAFF
J: TRBJ2-1; V: TRBV29-1; size: -; D: TRBD2; DNA: TGCAGCGTCTTACCGCGGGAGGCTGCCTACAATGAGCAGTTCTTC; CDR3: CSVLPREAAYNEQFF
J: TRBJ2-2; V: TRBV5-4; size: -; D: -; DNA: TGTGCCAGCAGCATCTCAGCGGGTCTGGACACCGGGGAGCTGTTTTTT; CDR3: CASSISAGLDTGELFF
J: TRBJ1-1; V: TRBV7-2; size: few; D: -; DNA: TGTGCCAGCAGCTTCTCCATGAACACTGAAGCTTTCTTT; CDR3: CASSFSMNTEAFF
J: TRBJ2-3; V: TRBV7-4; size: -; D: -; DNA: TGTGCCAGCAGCTTTGGGGGCGTGACGGGCACAGATACGCAGTATTTT; CDR3: CASSFGGVTGTDTQYF
J: TRBJ2-1; V: TRBV6-2/TRBV6-3; size: few; D: TRBD2; DNA: TGTGCCAGCAGTTTAACTAGCGCCTACAATGAGCAGTTCTTC; CDR3: CASSLTSAYNEQFF
J: TRBJ2-7; V: TRBV7-8; size: -; D: TRBD2; DNA: TGTGCCAGCAGCATTACTAGCGGGAGGGCCATTACGCTTGAGCAGTACTTC; CDR3: CASSITSGRAITLEQYF
J: TRBJ2-7; V: TRBV27; size: -; D: -; DNA: TGTGCCAGCAGTTTATCTGGGGGGCGGGGGAGCTCCTACGAGCAGTACTTC; CDR3: CASSLSGGRGSSYEQYF
J: TRBJ2-7; V: TRBV6-8; size: -; D: TRBD2; DNA: TGTGCCAGCAGTACCAGGGGGACTAGCGGGGTCGGCTCCTACGAGCAGTACTTC; CDR3: CASSTRGTSGVGSYEQYF
J: TRBJ2-1; V: TRBV10-3; size: -; D: -; DNA: TGTGCCATCAGTGAGTCCAGAAGTGAGCAGTTCTTC; CDR3: CAISESRSEQFF
J: TRBJ2-2; V: TRBV7-3; size: -; D: -; DNA: TGTGCCAGCAGCCCCAGCCTTGGGACGCCGAACACCGGGGAGCTGTTTTTT; CDR3: CASSPSLGTPNTGELFF
J: TRBJ1-2; V: TRBV6-5; size: -; D: TRBD1; DNA: TGTGCCAGCAGTAAGACAGGGAACTATGGCTACACCTTC; CDR3: CASSKTGNYGYTF
J: TRBJ2-1; V: TRBV2; size: -; D: TRBD2; DNA: TGTGCCGGAGGGAGGGCAGGACAATACAATGAGCAGTTCTTC; CDR3: CAGGRAGQYNEQFF
J: TRBJ1-5; V: TRBV6-1; size: few; D: -; DNA: TGTGCCAGCAACACAGGGACTAGCAATCAGCCCCAGCATTTT; CDR3: CASNTGTSNQPQHF
J: TRBJ1-2; V: TRBV20-1; size: -; D: -; DNA: TGCAGTGCAGAGAGCCCTAACTATGGCTACACCTTC; CDR3: CSAESPNYGYTF
J: TRBJ2-3; V: TRBV19; size: -; D: -; DNA: TGTGCCAGTAGTATAGATCGCGGGGATCGCACAGATACGCAGTATTTT; CDR3: CASSIDRGDRTDTQYF
J: TRBJ1-2; V: TRBV7-2; size: -; D: -; DNA: TGTGCCAGCAGCTCCCAATTTAGGGGGGCAAGTGGCTACACCTTC; CDR3: CASSSQFRGASGYTF
J: TRBJ1-2; V: TRBV6-1; size: -; D: -; DNA: TGTGCCAGCAGTCAGCAGGGCATGGGTGGCTACACCTTC; CDR3: CASSQQGMGGYTF
J: TRBJ2-1; V: TRBV7-4; size: few; D: TRBD2; DNA: TGTGCCAGCAGCCCCGCTAGCGGATACAATGAGCAGTTCTTC; CDR3: CASSPASGYNEQFF
J: TRBJ2-1; V: TRBV19; size: -; D: TRBD2; DNA: TGTGCCAGTAGTTCCCGACTAGCGGGGTCGAAGGATGAGCAGTTCTTC; CDR3: CASSSRLAGSKDEQFF
J: TRBJ2-1; V: TRBV5-8; size: many; D: -; DNA: TGTGCCAGCAGCCTGGAGAGCTCCTACAATGAGCAGTTCTTC; CDR3: CASSLESSYNEQFF
J: TRBJ2-7; V: TRBV20-1; size: few; D: -; DNA: TGCAGTGCTAGAAGGAGACTGAGAACTAGCTCCTACGAGCAGTACTTC; CDR3: CSARRRLRTSSYEQYF
J: TRBJ1-6; V: TRBV6-5; size: few; D: TRBD1; DNA: TGTGCCAGCAGTCTTACAGGGGGCGGCTCACCCCTCCACTTT; CDR3: CASSLTGGGSPLHF
J: TRBJ2-1; V: TRBV11-3; size: few; D: TRBD2; DNA: TGTGCCAGCAGCTTGGGACCCCCGGGGGGTGAGCAGTTCTTC; CDR3: CASSLGPPGGEQFF
J: TRBJ2-1; V: TRBV19; size: -; D: -; DNA: TGTGCCAGTAGGGGGGGGCATTATAGCTCCTACAATGAGCAGTTCTTC; CDR3: CASRGGHYSSYNEQFF
J: TRBJ2-1; V: TRBV7-3; size: many; D: -; DNA: TGTGCCAGCAGCTTAACCAGGGACGAGCAGTTCTTC; CDR3: CASSLTRDEQFF
J: TRBJ1-1; V: TRBV28; size: -; D: TRBD1; DNA: TGTGCCAGCGGGTCCGGGACAGTGAACACTGAAGCTTTCTTT; CDR3: CASGSGTVNTEAFF
J: TRBJ1-1; V: TRBV4-2; size: few; D: TRBD1; DNA: TGTGCCAGCAGCCAAGTTCGGACAGGAGGCACTGAAGCTTTCTTT; CDR3: CASSQVRTGGTEAFF
J: TRBJ2-2; V: TRBV6-8; size: -; D: -; DNA: TGTGCCAGCAGTCGCCTGAGGGCCCGGGAGCTGTTTTTT; CDR3: CASSRLRARELFF